Listed here are 21 T cell receptor beta chains from one sample, sequenced in a study of shared clonotypes between healthy human individuals (dated by TCRdb to 2018 to 2021). Library generation was performed with the immunoSEQ multiplex PCR assay. The source is immuneACCESS, and TCRdb retained only in-frame sequences with V and J called. Part of the clones is not carried over; for the studies checked, unresolved V genes explain less than half of this, and the remainder is unexplained. This sample holds 2 million to 2.5 million clones; around 93% were observed only once. Together, the top ten hold approximately 0.39% of the sample. Sequenced sample: naive CD4+ T cells from PBMCs. Reading the label with the study, this specimen's cell subset or site is: CD45RA+ positively selected. These receptors came from a man aged 18 to 30 in good health. Some clones in this sample may be carry-over from other donors' samples.

Details on this clone: The same CDR3 is also encoded by other DNA sequences in this sample. This sequence joins TRBV7-3 and TRBJ2-1; 7 bases match TRBD2. Germline CDR1 reads SGHTA; CDR2 reads FQGTGA. J was trimmed by 0 bases and V by 3 bases; bases with no gene match: 5. This CDR3 is 16 amino acids long. In nucleotides, the CDR3 is TGTGCCAGCAGCTTCGGAGGCGGGAGCTCCTACAATGAGCAGTTCTTC. Residues: CASSFGGGSSYNEQFF.

This clone was counted between two and nine times. The gene calls are TRBV11-2 and TRBJ1-1; D unresolved. Germline V CDR1 and CDR2: SGHAT, FQNNGV. V lost 0 bases, J lost 1 base, and 6 bases lay in between. This CDR3 is built from 14 residues. In DNA, the CDR3 is TGTGCCAGCAGCTTAGATTGGGGGAACACTGAAGCTTTCTTT. This encodes CASSLDWGNTEAFF.

This chain connects TRBV6-6 to TRBJ2-3; D gene ambiguous. CDR3 length: 14 amino acids. Trimming took 6 bases from V and 1 from J, leaving 11 bases between them. In germline, CDR1 is MNHNY, CDR2 SVGAGI (reference sequence). DNA for the CDR3: TGTGCCAGCAGCCTCCCTGTTGGCACAGATACGCAGTATTTT. Translated, it gives CASSLPVGTDTQYF.

In the case of this clone: Other DNA sequences in this sample translate to the same CDR3. The chain carries TRBV2 and TRBJ2-5, with a weak D call TRBD1 (5 bases). CDR1 SNHLY and CDR2 FYNNEI come from the germline V gene. V lost 3 bases and J lost 5, with 7 bases in between. The CDR3 is 12 amino acids. The CDR3 loop reads CASSDRVETQYF. As DNA, the CDR3 is TGTGCCAGCAGTGACAGGGTTGAGACCCAGTACTTC.

The chain joins TRBV7-2 to TRBJ2-4; possibly TRBD1 for D (5 bases). CDR1 and CDR2 from the germline V gene are SGHTA and FQGNSA. There are 12 residues in the CDR3. With 6 bases removed from V and 10 bases from J, the gap between germline ends came to 13 bases. The CDR3 DNA follows: TGTGCCAGCAGTCGTGGTCAGGGAATTCAGTACTTC. Encoded protein: CASSRGQGIQYF.

This clone occurred a few times. This chain connects TRBV13 to TRBJ2-7; tentatively, D is TRBD1 (5 bases). Germline values: CDR1 PRHDT, CDR2 FYEKMQ (reference sequence). The CDR3 runs 14 residues. Trimming took 5 bases from V and 7 from J, leaving 18 bases between them. For the CDR3, the DNA is TGTGCCAGCAGCCACGAGTCTCAGGGTCTAGAGCAGTACTTC. It specifies CASSHESQGLEQYF.

The chain joins TRBV2 to TRBJ2-3, with 9 bases lining up with TRBD2. The J segment lost 8 bases and the V segment lost 7 bases, leaving 16 bases of the junction unmatched. The CDR3 covers 16 residues. Germline loops: CDR1 SNHLY, CDR2 FYNNEI. CDR3 nucleotides: TGTGCCAGCAAGTATTTGGCGGGAGGGGAGGACCCTACGCAGTATTTT. Amino acids: CASKYLAGGEDPTQYF. The full variable domain, rest sourced from reference TRBV2 and TRBJ2-3, is EPEVTQTPSHQVTQMGQEVILRCVPISNHLYFYWYRQILGQKVEFLVSFYNNEISEKSEIFDDQFSVERPDGSNFTLKIRSTKLEDSAMYFCASKYLAGGEDPTQYFGPGTRLTVL.

This clone was detected a few times. Different DNA sequences within this sample yield the same CDR3. The chain employs TRBV20-1 and TRBJ1-1; D is ambiguous. The CDR3 is 11 amino acids. V lost 1 base and J lost 5, with 5 bases in between. CDR1 DFQATT and CDR2 SNEGSKA come from the germline V gene (reference sequence). The CDR3 protein is CSARAGTEAFF. The CDR3 DNA follows: TGCAGTGCTAGAGCGGGTACTGAAGCTTTCTTT.

This chain connects TRBV28 to TRBJ2-5; 11 nucleotides match TRBD1. The CDR3 has 16 amino acids. V dropped 6 bases and J dropped 4; count of bases not matched to a gene: 10. From germline, CDR1 is MDHEN and CDR2 SYDVKM. CDR3 residues: CASSSTGTGGRETQYF. The CDR3 DNA reads TGTGCCAGCAGCTCCACCGGGACAGGGGGTAGAGAGACCCAGTACTTC.

This clone turned up a few times. Different DNA sequences within this sample yield the same CDR3. This rearrangement joins TRBV18 to TRBJ2-3; D call uncertain. The germline V gene encodes CDR1 KGHSH and CDR2 LQKENI. This CDR3 is 13 amino acids long. V gave up 3 bases and J gave up 0 bases, with 4 bases separating them. CDR3 bases: TGTGCCAGCTCACCCCCTAGCACAGATACGCAGTATTTT. It specifies CASSPPSTDTQYF.

This clone occurred a few times. The rearrangement joins TRBV29-1 to TRBJ1-1; D is possibly TRBD1 (5 bases). The CDR3 contains 13 residues. The V gene's germline CDR1 is SQVTM and CDR2 ANQGSEA. Trimming took 8 bases from V and 1 from J, leaving 14 bases between them. CDR3: CSTRGGPNTEAFF. The CDR3 coding sequence is TGCAGCACCCGGGGGGGTCCGAACACTGAAGCTTTCTTT. The entire variable domain, with the rest obtained from reference TRBV29-1 and TRBJ1-1, is as follows: SAVISQKPSRDICQRGTSLTIQCQVDSQVTMMFWYRQQPGQSLTLIATANQGSEATYESGFVIDKFPISRPNLTFSTLTVSNMSPEDSSIYLCSTRGGPNTEAFFGQGTRLTVV.

This rearrangement joins TRBV21-1 to TRBJ2-2; TRBD2 is taken as the D call from the table, unchecked against the DNA. TRBV21-1 has pseudogene status. The CDR3 is 22 residues long. The CDR3 protein is CASSKDDKGLAEGPRGTGELFF. The CDR3 DNA follows: TGTGCCAGCAGCAAAGATGATAAGGGGCTAGCGGAGGGCCCCCGAGGCACCGGGGAGCTGTTTTTT.

This clone was recorded once. The chain combines TRBV5-1 with TRBJ1-4; 8 bases map to TRBD1. V shed 3 bases, J shed 8 bases, and the junction held 6 bases outside the gene matches. Germline CDR1 and CDR2: SGHRS and YFSETQ. The CDR3 is made up of 14 amino acids. The CDR3 sequence is CASSSGQEGEKLFF. For the CDR3, the DNA is TGCGCCAGCAGCTCGGGACAGGAGGGGGAAAAACTGTTTTTT.

This clone was picked up one time. The rearrangement links TRBV12-2 to TRBJ2-7; the table's TRBD2 call for D was not verified on the DNA. TRBV12-2 has pseudogene status. This CDR3 spans 19 amino acids. This CDR3 is CASRSRWTSGRTGRDEQYF. The CDR3 DNA reads TGTGCAAGTCGCTCACGCTGGACCAGCGGGAGAACCGGACGGGACGAGCAGTACTTC.

J is TRBJ2-5 and V is TRBV5-4; 9 bases are a match to TRBD2. The CDR3 length is 15 residues. Trimming took 3 bases from V and 3 from J; bases not matched to a gene: 6. Germline CDR1 is SGHNT and CDR2 is YYREEE (reference sequence). CDR3: CASSSQTSGEETQYF. The CDR3 DNA reads TGTGCCAGCAGCTCCCAGACTAGCGGCGAAGAGACCCAGTACTTC. Supplemented by reference TRBV5-4 and TRBJ2-5, the full variable domain reads ETGVTQSPTHLIKTRGQQVTLRCSSQSGHNTVSWYQQALGQGPQFIFQYYREEENGRGNFPPRFSGLQFPNYSSELNVNALELDDSALYLCASSSQTSGEETQYFGPGTRLLVL.

Here the CDR3 reads CASSAGALGTEAFF. The CDR3 DNA reads TGTGCCAGCAGTGCCGGGGCCCTTGGGACTGAAGCTTTCTTT. V gene TRBV6-5 combines with J gene TRBJ1-1, with D tentatively TRBD1 (5 bases). CDR3 size: 14 residues. V was trimmed by 5 bases and J by 5 bases, leaving 15 bases between them. CDR1 is MNHEY, CDR2 SVGAGI, per germline.

Only one count was recorded for this clone. The V call is TRBV5-1, the J call TRBJ1-6; 7 nucleotides agree with TRBD1. J was trimmed by 7 bases and V by 1 base; bases with no gene match: 11. The CDR3 length is 17 residues. CDR1 and CDR2 from the germline V gene are SGHRS and YFSETQ. The CDR3: CASSLMGRGAPNSPLHF. CDR3 in DNA: TGCGCCAGCAGCTTGATGGGCAGGGGGGCACCCAATTCACCCCTCCACTTT.

This chain uses TRBV5-4 with TRBJ1-2; D is perhaps TRBD1 (5 bases). CDR1 and CDR2 (germline): SGHNT, YYREEE (reference sequence). Deletions cut 3 bases from V and 0 bases from J, with 18 bases between. CDR3 length equals 17 residues. CDR3 loop: CASSWTSGPLTNYGYTF. The CDR3 nucleotides read TGTGCCAGCAGCTGGACATCCGGGCCACTAACTAACTATGGCTACACCTTC.

This rearrangement joins TRBV6-5 to TRBJ2-7; TRBD1 might be the D (5 bases). V shed 8 bases and J shed 2 bases, with 13 bases lying between them. This CDR3 is built from 13 residues. Germline CDR1 is MNHEY and CDR2 is SVGAGI. The CDR3, as DNA: TGTGCCAGCGGGGTAGGGGTTCCCTACGAGCAGTACTTC. It is translated as CASGVGVPYEQYF.

The chain links TRBV6-5 to TRBJ2-1; TRBD2 matches at 9 bases. After removal of 6 bases from V and 3 bases from J, the junction contained 6 bases not matched to a gene. The germline V gene has CDR1 MNHEY and CDR2 SVGAGI. The CDR3 covers 15 residues. CDR3 loop: CASSSGTSIYNEQFF. The CDR3 DNA follows: TGTGCCAGCAGCTCCGGGACTAGCATCTACAATGAGCAGTTCTTC.

V and J are TRBV4-2 and TRBJ2-5; 8 positions agree with TRBD1. This CDR3 region has 17 residues. The V gene's germline CDR1 is LGHNA and CDR2 YNFKEQ. V lost 1 base and J lost 1; bases outside the gene matches: 8. The CDR3 bases are TGTGCCAGCAGCCAAGCCTTCGGCAGGGGGCTCCAAGAGACCCAGTACTTC. Its protein product is CASSQAFGRGLQETQYF.